The TCR beta chain under discussion was sequenced for a study of blood T cell repertoires in COVID-19. Some clones are missing from TCRdb's copy, which holds only in-frame ones; the method was immunoSEQ multiplex PCR. The repertoire consists of roughly 45,000 clones, with under 95% occurring once and the leading ten covering roughly 19%. Germline assignment: CDR1 MNHNY and CDR2 SVGAGI (reference sequence). The CDR3 has 14 residues. V shed 6 bases, J shed 7 bases, and the junction held 7 bases outside the gene matches. The chain has TRBV6-6 and TRBJ1-3; 9 nucleotides match TRBD1. This sequence originates from a man in his 70s with active COVID-19. Sequencing was performed on peripheral blood. In DNA form, the CDR3 reads TGTGCCAGCAGAACGGGACAGGGATCCAACACCATATATTTT. Amino acids: CASRTGQGSNTIYF.